This T cell receptor (beta chain) was profiled in a study of shared clonotypes between healthy human individuals. Broader study findings: A small donor pool kept down the genetic and exposure-history diversity that was represented.

Here immunoSEQ multiplex PCR was the method, and the copy in TCRdb shows in-frame clones only, minus some. The data hold 2 million to 2.5 million clones, with just over 90% observed a single time. To note about this clone: As yet, its antigen is unknown.

The sequence came from a man between 18 and 35 years old in good health. Some clones in this sample may be carry-over from other donors' samples. Sequences were obtained from naive CD4+ T cells from PBMCs. Subset noted: CD45RA+ positively selected.

CDR3 sequence reads: CASSFSSGTYNEQFF. The CDR3 nucleotides read TGTGCCAGCAGCTTTTCTAGCGGCACCTACAATGAGCAGTTCTTC. The genes are TRBV7-9 and TRBJ2-1; 7 nucleotides match TRBD2. The V gene end was trimmed by 3 bases and the J gene end by 2 bases; junction bases not matched to a gene: 4. The CDR3 runs 15 residues. Looked up from germline, CDR1 is SEHNR and CDR2 is FQNEAQ (reference sequence).